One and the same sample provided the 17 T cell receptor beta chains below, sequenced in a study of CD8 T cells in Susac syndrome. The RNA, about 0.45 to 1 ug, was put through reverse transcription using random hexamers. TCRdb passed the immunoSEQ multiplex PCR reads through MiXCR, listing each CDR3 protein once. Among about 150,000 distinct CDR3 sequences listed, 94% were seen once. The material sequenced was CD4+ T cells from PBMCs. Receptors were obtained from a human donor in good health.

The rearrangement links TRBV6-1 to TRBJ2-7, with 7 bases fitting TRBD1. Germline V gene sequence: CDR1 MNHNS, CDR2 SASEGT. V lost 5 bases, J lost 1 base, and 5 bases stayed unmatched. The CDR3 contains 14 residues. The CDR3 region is CASSPTGQSYEQYF. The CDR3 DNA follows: TGTGCCAGCAGTCCCACGGGACAGTCCTACGAGCAGTACTTC.

The CDR3 DNA is TGTGCCACCAGTGATTCCAGAGCCGGAGGTTACGAGCAGTACTTC. It specifies CATSDSRAGGYEQYF. J is TRBJ2-7 and V is TRBV24-1, with TRBD2 as a possible D gene (5 bases). The germline V and J ends were trimmed by 2 bases and 4 bases, with 14 bases remaining between them. The CDR3 loop spans 15 amino acids. Looked up from germline, CDR1 is KGHDR and CDR2 is SFDVKD.

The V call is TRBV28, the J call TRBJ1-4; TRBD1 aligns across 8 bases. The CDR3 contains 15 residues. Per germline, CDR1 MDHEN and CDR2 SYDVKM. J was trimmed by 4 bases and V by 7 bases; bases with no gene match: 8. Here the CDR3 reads CASNEQGVDNEKLFF. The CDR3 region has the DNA TGTGCCAGCAACGAACAGGGGGTCGATAATGAAAAACTGTTTTTT.

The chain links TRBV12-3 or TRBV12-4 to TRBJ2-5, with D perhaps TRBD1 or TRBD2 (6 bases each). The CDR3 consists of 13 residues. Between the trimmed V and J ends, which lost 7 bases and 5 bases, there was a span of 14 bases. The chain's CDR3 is CASNPGGLETQYF. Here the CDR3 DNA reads TGTGCCAGCAATCCCGGGGGCCTTGAGACCCAGTACTTC.

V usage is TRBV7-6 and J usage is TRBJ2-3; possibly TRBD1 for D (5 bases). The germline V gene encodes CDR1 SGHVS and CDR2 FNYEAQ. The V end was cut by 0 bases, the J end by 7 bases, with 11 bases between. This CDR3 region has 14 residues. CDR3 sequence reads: CASSLAQGVNTQYF. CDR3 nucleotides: TGTGCCAGCAGCTTAGCACAAGGGGTTAATACGCAGTATTTT.

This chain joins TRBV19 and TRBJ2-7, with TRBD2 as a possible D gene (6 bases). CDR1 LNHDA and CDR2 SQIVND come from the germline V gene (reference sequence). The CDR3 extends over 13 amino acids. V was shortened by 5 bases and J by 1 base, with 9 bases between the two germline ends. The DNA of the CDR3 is TGTGCCAGTAGTCTAGCGCCTTCCTACGAGCAGTACTTC. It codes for CASSLAPSYEQYF.

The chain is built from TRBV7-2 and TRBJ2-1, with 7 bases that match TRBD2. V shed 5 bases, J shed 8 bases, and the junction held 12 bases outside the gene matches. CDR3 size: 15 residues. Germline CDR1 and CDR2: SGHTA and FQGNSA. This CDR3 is CASSPTPGTTHEQFF. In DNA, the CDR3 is TGTGCCAGCAGCCCGACCCCCGGGACTACCCATGAGCAGTTCTTC.

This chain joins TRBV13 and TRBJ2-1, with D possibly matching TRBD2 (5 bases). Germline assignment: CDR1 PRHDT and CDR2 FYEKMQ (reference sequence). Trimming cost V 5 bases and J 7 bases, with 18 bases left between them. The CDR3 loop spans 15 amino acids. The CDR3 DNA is TGTGCCAGCAGCGACTATCTTGGGAGACCGAATGAGCAGTTCTTC. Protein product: CASSDYLGRPNEQFF.

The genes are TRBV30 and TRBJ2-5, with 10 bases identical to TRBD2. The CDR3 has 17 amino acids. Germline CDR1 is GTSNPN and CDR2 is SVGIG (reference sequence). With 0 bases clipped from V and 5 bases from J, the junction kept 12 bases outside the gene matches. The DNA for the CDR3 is TGTGCCTGGAGTGTAGGAGCGGGACTAGCGTTGGATGAGACCCAGTACTTC. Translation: CAWSVGAGLALDETQYF.

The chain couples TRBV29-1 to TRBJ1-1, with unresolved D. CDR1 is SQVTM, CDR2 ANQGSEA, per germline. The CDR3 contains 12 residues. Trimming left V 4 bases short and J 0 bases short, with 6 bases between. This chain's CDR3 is CSVGFMNTEAFF. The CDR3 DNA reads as TGCAGCGTTGGATTCATGAACACTGAAGCTTTCTTT.

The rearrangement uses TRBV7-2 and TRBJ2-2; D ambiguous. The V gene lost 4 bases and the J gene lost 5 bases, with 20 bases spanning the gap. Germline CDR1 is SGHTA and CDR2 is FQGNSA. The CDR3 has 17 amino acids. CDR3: CASSSQTSPTTTGELFF. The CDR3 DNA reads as TGTGCCAGCAGCTCCCAGACAAGTCCCACAACAACCGGGGAGCTGTTTTTT. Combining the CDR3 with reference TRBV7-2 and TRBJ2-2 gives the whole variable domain GAGVSQSPSNKVTEKGKDVELRCDPISGHTALYWYRQSLGQGLEFLIYFQGNSAPDKSGLPSDRFSAERTGGSVSTLTIQRTQQEDSAVYLCASSSQTSPTTTGELFFGEGSRLTVL.

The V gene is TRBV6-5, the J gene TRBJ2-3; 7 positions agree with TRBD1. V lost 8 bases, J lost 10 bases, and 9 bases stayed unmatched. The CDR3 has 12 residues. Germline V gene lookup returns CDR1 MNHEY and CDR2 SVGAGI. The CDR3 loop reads CASGGQAEAQYF. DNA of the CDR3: TGTGCCAGCGGAGGACAGGCCGAGGCGCAGTATTTT.

The DNA of the CDR3 is TGTGCCACCAGTGATTTAAGGCAAGGGATTGAGACCCAGTACTTC. Encoded protein: CATSDLRQGIETQYF. The chain has TRBV24-1 and TRBJ2-5; no definite D call. This CDR3 is built from 15 residues. In germline, CDR1 is KGHDR, CDR2 SFDVKD. V shed 1 base and J shed 5 bases, with 13 bases lying between them.

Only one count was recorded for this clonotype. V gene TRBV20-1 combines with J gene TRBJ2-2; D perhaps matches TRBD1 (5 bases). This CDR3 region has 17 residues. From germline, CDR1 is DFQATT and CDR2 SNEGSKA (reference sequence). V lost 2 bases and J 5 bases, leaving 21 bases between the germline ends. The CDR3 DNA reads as TGCAGTGCTAGAACCACCCCGGAGCAGGGATGGACCGGGGAGCTGTTTTTT. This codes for CSARTTPEQGWTGELFF.

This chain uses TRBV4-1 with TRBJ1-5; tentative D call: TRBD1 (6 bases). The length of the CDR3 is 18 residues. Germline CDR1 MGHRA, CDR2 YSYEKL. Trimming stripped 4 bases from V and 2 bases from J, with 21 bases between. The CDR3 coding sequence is TGCGCCAGCAGCCCCGGGGCCGGGGGGGCTTATCGCAATCAGCCCCAGCATTTT. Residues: CASSPGAGGAYRNQPQHF.

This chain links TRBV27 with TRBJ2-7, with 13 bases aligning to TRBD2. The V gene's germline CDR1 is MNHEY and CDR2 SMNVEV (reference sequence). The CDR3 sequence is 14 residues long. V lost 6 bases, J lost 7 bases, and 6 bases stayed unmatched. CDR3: CASSLTTSGREQYF. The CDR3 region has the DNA TGTGCCAGCAGCTTGACGACTAGCGGGAGGGAGCAGTACTTC.

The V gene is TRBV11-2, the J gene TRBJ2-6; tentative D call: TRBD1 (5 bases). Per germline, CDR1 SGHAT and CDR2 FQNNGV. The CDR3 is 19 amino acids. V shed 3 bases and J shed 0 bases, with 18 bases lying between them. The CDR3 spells CASSLGMMTVPSGANVLTF. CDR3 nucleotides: TGTGCCAGCAGCTTGGGGATGATGACAGTCCCCTCTGGGGCCAACGTCCTGACTTTC.